This T cell receptor beta chain emerged from a study of graft-versus-host responses after intestinal transplantation. The CDR3 has 14 amino acids. The V and J ends lost 1 base and 4 bases respectively, with 7 bases between them. Germline CDR1 reads SGHTA; CDR2 reads FQGNSA. Points on this clone: Its matching antigen is unknown.

Findings of the study overall: The presence of high graft-versus-host to host-versus-graft clonal ratios in allografts characterized patients with graft-donor T cell macrochimerism.

The protocol was immunoSEQ multiplex PCR, while the TCRdb copy is restricted to in-frame clones and leaves out a portion. The sample has tens of thousands of clones; 82% are singletons. The sequences come from unstimulated CD4+ T cells sorted from spleen or lymph node cells, collected before intestinal transplant. The V and J genes are TRBV7-2 and TRBJ2-2, with D unclear. The TCR originated in a human donor who received an intestinal transplant. For the CDR3, the DNA is TGTGCCAGCAGCTTAGATGGTGTCACCGGGGAGCTGTTTTTT. Residues: CASSLDGVTGELFF.